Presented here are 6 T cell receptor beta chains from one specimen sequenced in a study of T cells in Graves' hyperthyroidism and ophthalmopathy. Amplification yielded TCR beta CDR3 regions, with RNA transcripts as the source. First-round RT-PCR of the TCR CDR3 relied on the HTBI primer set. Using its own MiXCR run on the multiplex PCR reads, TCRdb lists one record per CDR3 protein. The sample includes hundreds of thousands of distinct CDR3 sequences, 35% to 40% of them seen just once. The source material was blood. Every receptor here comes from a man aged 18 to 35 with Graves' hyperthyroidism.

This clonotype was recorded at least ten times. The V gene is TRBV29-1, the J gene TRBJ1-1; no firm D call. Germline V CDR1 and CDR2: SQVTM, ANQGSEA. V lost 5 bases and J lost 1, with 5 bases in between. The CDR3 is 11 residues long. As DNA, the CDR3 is TGCAGCGTTCACGGGAACACTGAAGCTTTCTTT. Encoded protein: CSVHGNTEAFF.

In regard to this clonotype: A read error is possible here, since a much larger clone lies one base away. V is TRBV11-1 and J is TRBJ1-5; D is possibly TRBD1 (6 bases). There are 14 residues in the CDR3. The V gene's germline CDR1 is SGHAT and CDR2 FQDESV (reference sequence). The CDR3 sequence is CASSGDNDNRPQHF. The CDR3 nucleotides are TGTGCCAGCAGTGGGGACAACGACAATCGGCCCCAGCATTTT. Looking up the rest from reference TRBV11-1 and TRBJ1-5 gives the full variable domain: EAEVAQSPRYKITEKSQAVAFWCDPISGHATLYWYRQILGQGPELLVQFQDESVVDDSQLPKDRFSAERLKGVDSTLKIQPAELGDSAMYLCASSGDNDNRPQHFGDGTRLSIL.

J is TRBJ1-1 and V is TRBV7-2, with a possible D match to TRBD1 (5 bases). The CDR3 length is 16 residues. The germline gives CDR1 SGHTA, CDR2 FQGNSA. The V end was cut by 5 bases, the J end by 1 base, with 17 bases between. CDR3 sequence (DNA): TGTGCCAGCAGCCCCCTTCCGGGGGAAGAGAACACTGAAGCTTTCTTT. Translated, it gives CASSPLPGEENTEAFF.

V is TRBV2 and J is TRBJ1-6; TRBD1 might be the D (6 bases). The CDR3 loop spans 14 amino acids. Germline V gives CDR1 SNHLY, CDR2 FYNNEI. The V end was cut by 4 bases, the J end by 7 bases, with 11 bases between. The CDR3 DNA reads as TGTGCCAGCAGTGCAGGGGATGGGAATTCACCCCTCCACTTT. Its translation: CASSAGDGNSPLHF.

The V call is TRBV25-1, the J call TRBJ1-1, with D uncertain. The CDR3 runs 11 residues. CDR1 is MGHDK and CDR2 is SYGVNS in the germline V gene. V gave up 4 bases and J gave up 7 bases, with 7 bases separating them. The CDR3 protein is CASSGIIEAFF. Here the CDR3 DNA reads TGTGCCAGCAGTGGGATTATTGAAGCTTTCTTT.

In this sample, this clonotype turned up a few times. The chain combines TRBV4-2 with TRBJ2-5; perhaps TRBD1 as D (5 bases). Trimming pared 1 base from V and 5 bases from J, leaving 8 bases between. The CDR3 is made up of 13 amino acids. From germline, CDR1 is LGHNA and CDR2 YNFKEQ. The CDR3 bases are TGTGCCAGCAGCCAAGCAGGGCTGGAGACCCAGTACTTC. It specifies CASSQAGLETQYF.